The sequence of this TCR beta chain was determined in a study of cytomegalovirus exposure and HLA in healthy donors. With 60 Vbeta and 13 Jbeta primers, the PCR was carried out. Sequencing was performed with immunoSEQ multiplex PCR; in TCRdb, only in-frame clones are kept and a portion is missing. Its listing shows some 60,000 clones. This CDR3 is built from 15 residues. Trimming at V came to 3 bases and at J to 6 bases, leaving 4 bases not matched to a gene. In germline, CDR1 is SEHNR, CDR2 FQNEAQ (reference sequence). J is TRBJ2-1 and V is TRBV7-9; 11 nucleotides line up with TRBD2. This TCR was recovered from a man under 40 in good health and CMV-seropositive. Sequencing used PBMCs. CDR3 residues: CASSFSGLAGNEQFF. DNA for the CDR3: TGTGCCAGCAGCTTTTCTGGACTAGCGGGCAATGAGCAGTTCTTC.